The rows below give T cell receptor beta chains drawn from one sample of a study of blood T cell repertoires in COVID-19. The method was immunoSEQ multiplex PCR; TCRdb's version includes in-frame clones alone and lacks a portion of them. The sample lists some 170,000 clones, less than 90% occurring once. The sequencing input was PBMCs or T cells enriched from blood (not recorded which). The receptor source for this set is a human donor with acute COVID-19. The donor label of this sample is uncertain. The CDR3 runs from the conserved cysteine through the conserved F or W. Each record gives: CDR3 length, V gene, J gene, D gene, clone size, CDR3 DNA, CDR3 protein. The D gene is left open where the match is weak. Not every row has a clone size; where given, it reads once, few, many or a size class.

cdr3_length: 16
v_call: TRBV5-1
j_call: TRBJ2-3
d_call: TRBD2
clone_size: .
cdr3_nt: TGCGCCAGCAGCTTGCGCTCTAGCGGGGGTCTAGATACGCAGTATTTT
cdr3_aa: CASSLRSSGGLDTQYF

cdr3_length: 16
v_call: TRBV4-1
j_call: TRBJ2-1
d_call: .
clone_size: .
cdr3_nt: TGCGCCAGCAGCCGGCGAGGGGGAAATGAGGGAGATGAGCAGTTCTTC
cdr3_aa: CASSRRGGNEGDEQFF

cdr3_length: 14
v_call: TRBV27
j_call: TRBJ1-2
d_call: .
clone_size: .
cdr3_nt: TGTGCCAGCAGTCCCATTGACAGCTACTATGGCTACACCTTC
cdr3_aa: CASSPIDSYYGYTF

cdr3_length: 14
v_call: TRBV5-1
j_call: TRBJ2-5
d_call: .
clone_size: .
cdr3_nt: TGCGCCAGCAGCTTGGGGGCCGAACAAGAGACCCAGTACTTC
cdr3_aa: CASSLGAEQETQYF

cdr3_length: 15
v_call: TRBV7-2
j_call: TRBJ1-4
d_call: TRBD1
clone_size: .
cdr3_nt: TGTGCCAGCAGCTTATACAGGGGAAGAGGTGAAAAACTGTTTTTT
cdr3_aa: CASSLYRGRGEKLFF

cdr3_length: 17
v_call: TRBV6-2/TRBV6-3
j_call: TRBJ2-6
d_call: TRBD2
clone_size: .
cdr3_nt: TGTGCCAGCAGTGGGACTAGCGGGGTCTCTGGGGCCAACGTCCTGACTTTC
cdr3_aa: CASSGTSGVSGANVLTF

cdr3_length: 14
v_call: TRBV7-9
j_call: TRBJ2-7
d_call: .
clone_size: .
cdr3_nt: TGTGCCAGCAGCCTGGGACACCTCTCCTACGAGCAGTACTTC
cdr3_aa: CASSLGHLSYEQYF

cdr3_length: 16
v_call: TRBV6-1
j_call: TRBJ1-1
d_call: .
clone_size: .
cdr3_nt: TGTGCCAGCAGTGGCAGGGAACAGGGTTGGACGAGTGAAGCTTTCTTT
cdr3_aa: CASSGREQGWTSEAFF

cdr3_length: 16
v_call: TRBV19
j_call: TRBJ1-1
d_call: .
clone_size: .
cdr3_nt: TGTGCCAGTAGTATAGAGAGCGGATGGGGGAACACTGAAGCTTTCTTT
cdr3_aa: CASSIESGWGNTEAFF

cdr3_length: 14
v_call: TRBV6-5
j_call: TRBJ2-7
d_call: .
clone_size: .
cdr3_nt: TGTGCCAGCAGTTACTCGTTAGGGGAGGTCAAGGAGTACTTC
cdr3_aa: CASSYSLGEVKEYF

cdr3_length: 17
v_call: TRBV5-1
j_call: TRBJ1-6
d_call: .
clone_size: .
cdr3_nt: TGCGCCAGCAGCTTGGAGGTCGGCGACAGATTAAATTCACCCCTCCACTTT
cdr3_aa: CASSLEVGDRLNSPLHF

cdr3_length: 16
v_call: TRBV3-1/TRBV3-2
j_call: TRBJ1-2
d_call: TRBD1
clone_size: .
cdr3_nt: TGTGCCAGCAGCCAAGACTCCGGGACAGGTGGATATGGCTACACCTTC
cdr3_aa: CASSQDSGTGGYGYTF

cdr3_length: 17
v_call: TRBV4-1
j_call: TRBJ2-1
d_call: .
clone_size: .
cdr3_nt: TGCGCCAGCAGCCAAACCCCGAAGTCCGGGGCCTACAATGAGCAGTTCTTC
cdr3_aa: CASSQTPKSGAYNEQFF

cdr3_length: 15
v_call: TRBV11-2
j_call: TRBJ2-7
d_call: .
clone_size: .
cdr3_nt: TGTGCCAGCAGCTTATATATTCAGGGCGCCTACGAGCAGTACTTC
cdr3_aa: CASSLYIQGAYEQYF

cdr3_length: 16
v_call: TRBV24-1
j_call: TRBJ2-1
d_call: .
clone_size: .
cdr3_nt: TGTGCCACCAGTGACTCGGACTCAAGCTCCTACAATGAGCAGTTCTTC
cdr3_aa: CATSDSDSSSYNEQFF

cdr3_length: 17
v_call: TRBV4-1
j_call: TRBJ2-3
d_call: TRBD2
clone_size: .
cdr3_nt: TGCGCCAGCAGCCAAGGACCTAGCGGGGGGGGGTTGGATACGCAGTATTTT
cdr3_aa: CASSQGPSGGGLDTQYF

cdr3_length: 13
v_call: TRBV5-1
j_call: TRBJ2-5
d_call: .
clone_size: once
cdr3_nt: TGCGCCAGCAGCCGGACAGAGAGAGAGACCCAGTACTTC
cdr3_aa: CASSRTERETQYF

cdr3_length: 15
v_call: TRBV14
j_call: TRBJ2-1
d_call: TRBD2
clone_size: few
cdr3_nt: TGTGCCAGCAGCCTGACTAGCGGGGGCTACAATGAGCAGTTCTTC
cdr3_aa: CASSLTSGGYNEQFF

cdr3_length: 13
v_call: TRBV30
j_call: TRBJ2-7
d_call: TRBD2
clone_size: .
cdr3_nt: TGTGCCTGTCTAACTAGCGGGGGATGGGAGCAGTACTTC
cdr3_aa: CACLTSGGWEQYF

cdr3_length: 14
v_call: TRBV10-3
j_call: TRBJ1-1
d_call: TRBD1
clone_size: .
cdr3_nt: TGTGCCATCACAGGGGGCGGGATGAACACTGAAGCTTTCTTT
cdr3_aa: CAITGGGMNTEAFF

cdr3_length: 10
v_call: TRBV28
j_call: TRBJ1-6
d_call: .
clone_size: .
cdr3_nt: TGTGCCGTAGGCGGATCACCCCTCCACTTT
cdr3_aa: CAVGGSPLHF

cdr3_length: 15
v_call: TRBV19
j_call: TRBJ2-1
d_call: TRBD2
clone_size: .
cdr3_nt: TGTGCCAGTAGTCCCGGGGGGGGCGCGGGAGGTGAGCAGTTCTTC
cdr3_aa: CASSPGGGAGGEQFF

cdr3_length: 14
v_call: TRBV6-1
j_call: TRBJ1-5
d_call: .
clone_size: .
cdr3_nt: TGTGCCAGCAGTGAACAGGGTGTGGGTCAGCCCCAGCATTTT
cdr3_aa: CASSEQGVGQPQHF

cdr3_length: 13
v_call: TRBV11-2
j_call: TRBJ2-5
d_call: TRBD2
clone_size: .
cdr3_nt: TGTGCCAGCAGCCCGGGCGGGGGAGAGACCCAGTACTTC
cdr3_aa: CASSPGGGETQYF

cdr3_length: 15
v_call: TRBV27
j_call: TRBJ2-3
d_call: TRBD2
clone_size: .
cdr3_nt: TGTGCCAGCAGTTTATCGCGGGGGACGGCGGATACGCAGTATTTT
cdr3_aa: CASSLSRGTADTQYF

cdr3_length: 13
v_call: TRBV19
j_call: TRBJ2-7
d_call: TRBD2
clone_size: .
cdr3_nt: TGTGCCAGCAGCTACGGACTAGCGGGGGACCAGTACTTC
cdr3_aa: CASSYGLAGDQYF

cdr3_length: 14
v_call: TRBV10-3
j_call: TRBJ1-4
d_call: .
clone_size: once
cdr3_nt: TGTGCCATCAGTGAGGGGGCAGATAATGAAAAACTGTTTTTT
cdr3_aa: CAISEGADNEKLFF

cdr3_length: 12
v_call: TRBV12-5
j_call: TRBJ2-7
d_call: .
clone_size: .
cdr3_nt: TGTGCTAGTGCCTTGACTACCTACGAGCAGTACTTC
cdr3_aa: CASALTTYEQYF

cdr3_length: 18
v_call: TRBV5-1
j_call: TRBJ2-2
d_call: TRBD2
clone_size: .
cdr3_nt: TGCGCCAGCAGCTTGGCTGGGGGACTAGCGGCGAACACCGGGGAGCTGTTTTTT
cdr3_aa: CASSLAGGLAANTGELFF

cdr3_length: 13
v_call: TRBV11-2
j_call: TRBJ1-5
d_call: .
clone_size: many
cdr3_nt: TGTGCCAGCAGCTTAACCGAGAATCAGCCCCAGCATTTT
cdr3_aa: CASSLTENQPQHF

cdr3_length: 15
v_call: TRBV6-5
j_call: TRBJ1-2
d_call: .
clone_size: .
cdr3_nt: TGTGCCAGCAGTTACACTTCAGGACAGCTTATTGGCTACACCTTC
cdr3_aa: CASSYTSGQLIGYTF

cdr3_length: 14
v_call: TRBV28
j_call: TRBJ2-7
d_call: TRBD1
clone_size: .
cdr3_nt: TGTGCCAGCAGTTCCGTCGACAGGGTACACGAGCAGTACTTC
cdr3_aa: CASSSVDRVHEQYF

cdr3_length: 13
v_call: TRBV7-2
j_call: TRBJ1-4
d_call: .
clone_size: .
cdr3_nt: TGTGCCAGCAGCATAGACCACAGAGAAAAACTGTTTTTT
cdr3_aa: CASSIDHREKLFF

cdr3_length: 13
v_call: TRBV2
j_call: TRBJ1-1
d_call: .
clone_size: .
cdr3_nt: TGTGCCAGCAGTTTACAGGGGAACACTGAAGCTTTCTTT
cdr3_aa: CASSLQGNTEAFF

cdr3_length: 17
v_call: TRBV4-3
j_call: TRBJ2-1
d_call: TRBD2
clone_size: .
cdr3_nt: TGCGCCAGCAGCCAAGACGCTAGCGGGGGGGCCAGGGATGAGCAGTTCTTC
cdr3_aa: CASSQDASGGARDEQFF

cdr3_length: 15
v_call: TRBV5-1
j_call: TRBJ1-1
d_call: .
clone_size: .
cdr3_nt: TGCGCCAGCAGCTTGGAGCGTCCTGGCCGGGGTATGGCTTTCTTT
cdr3_aa: CASSLERPGRGMAFF

cdr3_length: 14
v_call: TRBV7-2
j_call: TRBJ2-1
d_call: .
clone_size: .
cdr3_nt: TGTGCCAGCAGCTTAGACAGGAGTAGAGATGAGCAGTTCTTC
cdr3_aa: CASSLDRSRDEQFF

cdr3_length: 13
v_call: TRBV7-9
j_call: TRBJ1-5
d_call: TRBD1
clone_size: .
cdr3_nt: TGTGCCAGCAAACAGGGGGCAGGTCAGCCCCAGCATTTT
cdr3_aa: CASKQGAGQPQHF

cdr3_length: 14
v_call: TRBV5-4
j_call: TRBJ2-5
d_call: TRBD1
clone_size: .
cdr3_nt: TGTGCCAGCAGCCCCGTGACAGGGGACGAGACCCAGTACTTC
cdr3_aa: CASSPVTGDETQYF

cdr3_length: 16
v_call: TRBV3-1/TRBV3-2
j_call: TRBJ2-3
d_call: .
clone_size: .
cdr3_nt: TGTGCCAGCAGCCAAGAGGGCCTAGCATTGGGAGATACGCAGTATTTT
cdr3_aa: CASSQEGLALGDTQYF

cdr3_length: 16
v_call: TRBV4-1
j_call: TRBJ1-5
d_call: .
clone_size: .
cdr3_nt: TGCGCCAGCAGCCAAGCCGATGGGCAGGCCTTACAGCCCCAGCATTTT
cdr3_aa: CASSQADGQALQPQHF

cdr3_length: 18
v_call: TRBV5-6
j_call: TRBJ1-1
d_call: TRBD1
clone_size: .
cdr3_nt: TGTGCCAGCAGCTTGGGGTGGGGGACAGGGGGCAAGAACACTGAAGCTTTCTTT
cdr3_aa: CASSLGWGTGGKNTEAFF

cdr3_length: 17
v_call: TRBV5-1
j_call: TRBJ1-1
d_call: TRBD1
clone_size: .
cdr3_nt: TGCGCCAGCAGCTGGGAGAGACAGGGAAGGCTGAACACTGAAGCTTTCTTT
cdr3_aa: CASSWERQGRLNTEAFF

cdr3_length: 14
v_call: TRBV11-2
j_call: TRBJ1-2
d_call: TRBD1
clone_size: .
cdr3_nt: TGTGCCAGCAGCTTAGGGGGACAGGGGGATGGCTACACCTTC
cdr3_aa: CASSLGGQGDGYTF

cdr3_length: 16
v_call: TRBV5-5
j_call: TRBJ1-5
d_call: .
clone_size: .
cdr3_nt: TGTGCCAGCAGCTTCCGAAGCCCAGGGAGCAATCAGCCCCAGCATTTT
cdr3_aa: CASSFRSPGSNQPQHF

cdr3_length: 16
v_call: TRBV18
j_call: TRBJ2-1
d_call: TRBD2
clone_size: .
cdr3_nt: TGTGCCAGCTCTCCACTGAAGGTAGCGGGGGGCAATGAGCAGTTCTTC
cdr3_aa: CASSPLKVAGGNEQFF

cdr3_length: 16
v_call: TRBV7-2
j_call: TRBJ2-3
d_call: .
clone_size: .
cdr3_nt: TGTGCCAGCAGCTTAGGTTTTGGGGGGGGGCAAGATACGCAGTATTTT
cdr3_aa: CASSLGFGGGQDTQYF

cdr3_length: 15
v_call: TRBV6-5
j_call: TRBJ1-3
d_call: .
clone_size: .
cdr3_nt: TGTGCCAGCAGCCTTTCGGGGGGTTGGGGAAACACCATATATTTT
cdr3_aa: CASSLSGGWGNTIYF

cdr3_length: 15
v_call: TRBV2
j_call: TRBJ1-1
d_call: .
clone_size: .
cdr3_nt: TGTGCCAGCGGCGGCGCGGACAGAGCGTACACTGAAGCTTTCTTT
cdr3_aa: CASGGADRAYTEAFF

cdr3_length: 16
v_call: TRBV7-2
j_call: TRBJ2-1
d_call: TRBD2
clone_size: .
cdr3_nt: TGTGCCAGCAGTCCAGATAGCGGGGTCGTAAGAAATGAGCAGTTCTTC
cdr3_aa: CASSPDSGVVRNEQFF

cdr3_length: 13
v_call: TRBV28
j_call: TRBJ2-7
d_call: .
clone_size: .
cdr3_nt: TGTGCCAGCAGTTTCTACGGTCCCTACGAGCAGTACTTC
cdr3_aa: CASSFYGPYEQYF

cdr3_length: 16
v_call: TRBV6-1
j_call: TRBJ2-3
d_call: .
clone_size: .
cdr3_nt: TGTGCCAGCAGTGAATACGGCGGGGGCAGCACAGATACGCAGTATTTT
cdr3_aa: CASSEYGGGSTDTQYF

cdr3_length: 13
v_call: TRBV19
j_call: TRBJ1-5
d_call: .
clone_size: .
cdr3_nt: TGTGCCAGTAGTATTTCGGGAAATCAGCCCCAGCATTTT
cdr3_aa: CASSISGNQPQHF

cdr3_length: 13
v_call: TRBV29-1
j_call: TRBJ2-5
d_call: .
clone_size: .
cdr3_nt: TGCAGCGATAAGGGGGGGCCGGGAGAGACCCAGTACTTC
cdr3_aa: CSDKGGPGETQYF

cdr3_length: 12
v_call: TRBV7-9
j_call: TRBJ1-1
d_call: .
clone_size: .
cdr3_nt: TGTGCCAGCAGCTGGGGACTCGCTGAAGCTTTCTTT
cdr3_aa: CASSWGLAEAFF

cdr3_length: 15
v_call: TRBV5-4
j_call: TRBJ2-2
d_call: TRBD1
clone_size: .
cdr3_nt: TGTGCCAGCAGCTCCGGGACAGGCCGCACCGGGGAGCTGTTTTTT
cdr3_aa: CASSSGTGRTGELFF